The present TCR beta chain was sequenced within a study of somatic mutations in cytotoxic T cells in rheumatoid arthritis. General observations from the study: The slight TRBV07 underrepresentation in rheumatoid arthritis patients was not adjusted for multiple comparisons.

From germline, CDR1 is LNHDA and CDR2 SQIVND (reference sequence). The V and J ends lost 5 bases and 5 bases respectively, with 10 bases between them. There are 13 residues in the CDR3. For this clone: Its target is unknown.

Clones were sequenced by immunoSEQ multiplex PCR, and TCRdb holds only the in-frame ones, with some missing. This sample has some 11,000 clones, with 55% to 85% found just once. The receptor comes from an adult with rheumatoid arthritis. Source material: CD8+ T cells sorted from blood. This chain links TRBV19 with TRBJ2-1; D may be TRBD2 (5 bases). Here the CDR3 DNA reads TGTGCCAGTAGTGTACCGGGGAACAATGAGCAGTTCTTC. It yields the protein CASSVPGNNEQFF.